This T cell receptor beta chain was obtained from a study of cytomegalovirus exposure and HLA in healthy donors. Study-wide results and caveats: About 180 TCR beta chains were listed as cytomegalovirus-associated.

A multiplex PCR was run with 60 Vbeta primers and 13 Jbeta primers. The data were produced by immunoSEQ multiplex PCR, yet TCRdb's version contains in-frame clones alone and is incomplete. This sample has about 200,000 clones, with over 65% found just once. As for this clone: Its specificity is unknown.

The CDR3 has 14 residues. V trimming: 4 bases; J trimming: 3 bases; junction bases outside the gene matches: 4. CDR1 is SGHTS and CDR2 is YDEGEE in the germline V gene. Nominally healthy donors provided the samples, though records likely missed some immune exposures. The clonotype comes from a woman aged 25 to 39 in good health and CMV-seronegative. The sample comprised PBMCs. This chain links TRBV5-8 with TRBJ1-5, with TRBD1 matching over 7 bases. The CDR3 sequence: CASSPGTVNQPQHF. Here the CDR3 DNA reads TGTGCCAGCAGCCCCGGGACAGTCAATCAGCCCCAGCATTTT.